This T cell receptor (beta chain) came from a study of Graves' ophthalmopathy and Graves' hyperthyroidism. Study background: At the time of initial diagnosis and before any treatment, peripheral blood was collected.

Amplified TCR beta CDR3 regions were obtained using RNA transcripts as template. Following a first-round RT-PCR that used HTBI primers, a second-round multiplex PCR was carried out. TCRdb fed the multiplex PCR reads into MiXCR, producing one record per CDR3 protein. The sample records 600,000 to 700,000 distinct CDR3 sequences, over 40% being singletons. Points from the study as a whole: Most expanded clonotypes from thyroid (those above 0.001 frequency) were also found in blood.

CDR1 and CDR2 (germline): SEHNR, FQNEAQ (reference sequence). Trimming took 10 bases from V and 3 from J, leaving 18 bases between them. This CDR3 has 15 residues. Worth noting for this clonotype: Its antigen is not known. A single base separates this from a much larger clone, so it may be a read error.

The V gene is TRBV7-9, the J gene TRBJ2-2; D possibly uses TRBD1 or TRBD2 (5 bases each). The receptor was isolated from an adult man with Graves' ophthalmopathy. The sequencing sample was made of peripheral blood. The chain's CDR3 is CANSGSGTYTGELFF. Here the CDR3 DNA reads TGTGCCAACAGTGGATCGGGGACCTACACCGGGGAGCTGTTTTTT.